A selection of T cell receptor beta chains follows, all from one sample in a study of OX40 agonist ivuxolimab in advanced cancers. Libraries were prepared by immunoSEQ multiplex PCR; TCRdb keeps only in-frame clonotypes and omits some of them. This repertoire shows 67,000 or so clones, roughly nine tenths found once; its top ten account for under 1.1%. This specimen was CD4+ or CD8+ T cells sorted from blood, taken in a trial of the OX40 agonist ivuxolimab. Receptors originate from an adult with an advanced solid tumor such as melanoma, head and neck, liver or kidney cancer. Both conserved end residues are part of each CDR3.

V gene,J gene,CDR3 protein
TRBV11-2,TRBJ2-3,CASSPGSGRSGDTQYF
TRBV19,TRBJ1-3,CASSEQGAGNTIYF
TRBV5-6,TRBJ2-2,CASSLGTGGTGELFF
TRBV5-1,TRBJ2-3,CASSLGGTVKQYF
TRBV5-1,TRBJ2-1,CASSLFAEPYNEQFF
TRBV21-1,TRBJ2-1,CASSKGGDNEQFF
TRBV6-1,TRBJ2-5,CASGDGMLGRTQYF
TRBV7-8,TRBJ2-1,CASSFRGWRVGEQFF
TRBV6-4,TRBJ1-1,CASSAGANTEAFF
TRBV5-6,TRBJ1-4,CASSLGEKLFF
TRBV28,TRBJ1-1,CASTIRRQNTEAFF
TRBV2,TRBJ1-3,CASSFLAGAGNTIYF
TRBV4-2,TRBJ2-7,CAGSQERAPTAYEQYF
TRBV10-1,TRBJ2-1,CASSESRGHEQFF
TRBV6-6,TRBJ2-5,CASSPSRGGPSAQYF
TRBV12-5,TRBJ2-2,CASGLVGTGELFF
TRBV19,TRBJ1-5,CASSNPTGLGSNQPQHF
TRBV10-3,TRBJ2-3,CAIGGLAVSTDTQYF
TRBV28,TRBJ1-5,CASSLAQPQHF
TRBV7-9,TRBJ2-3,CASSLVQSQADTQYF
TRBV28,TRBJ1-2,CASSLGTYGYTF
TRBV11-3,TRBJ1-5,CASTPRNGWGQPQHF
TRBV10-3,TRBJ2-7,CATRRTGAYEQYF
TRBV2,TRBJ2-7,CASSELAAPNEQYF
TRBV27,TRBJ2-3,CASSLYGILTDTQYF
TRBV4-1,TRBJ2-3,CASSQGWWGGTDTQYF
TRBV27,TRBJ2-3,CASNPPGQGAFSTDTQYF
TRBV18,TRBJ2-5,CASSPTVLAGVETQYF